The clone carrying this T cell receptor (beta chain) showed up many times. The record originates from a study of regulatory T cells in long-lasting Graves disease. CDR3 length: 17 residues. Losses at the gene ends were 5 bases for V and 2 bases for J; bases not matched to a gene: 12. Per the germline V gene, CDR1 is SEHNR and CDR2 is FQNEAQ (reference sequence). Time point noted: newly diagnosed GD, antithyroid drugs for less than 3 months. The TCR library was prepared using RNA isolated from PBMCs. TCR beta libraries were built with iRepertoire HTBI primers and Arm-PCR of CDR3 regions. TCRdb re-called the multiplex PCR reads with MiXCR, one entry per CDR3 protein. This sample has 350,000 to 500,000 distinct CDR3 sequences, with about a sixth found just once. The sample was also linked to a second study, of T cells in Graves' hyperthyroidism and ophthalmopathy. This second study says: Also found in blood were most expanded thyroid clonotypes above 0.001. Ophthalmopathy and stable hyperthyroidism were told apart by a 13 V-J model.

This clonotype was sampled from a woman in her 30s with Graves disease. Material: peripheral blood mononuclear cells (PBMCs), obtained at new diagnosis, from a patient treated with antithyroid drugs. The rearrangement uses TRBV7-9 and TRBJ2-1; 7 positions match TRBD2. This CDR3 reads CASSPLSGIIPYNEQFF. The CDR3 nucleotides are TGTGCCAGCAGCCCCCTAAGCGGGATAATTCCCTACAATGAGCAGTTCTTC. The variable domain in full, with the rest retrieved from reference TRBV7-9 and TRBJ2-1, is DTGVSQNPRHKITKRGQNVTFRCDPISEHNRLYWYRQTLGQGPEFLTYFQNEAQLEKSRLLSDRFSAERPKGSFSTLEIQRTEQGDSAMYLCASSPLSGIIPYNEQFFGPGTRLTVL.